What follows is one T cell receptor beta chain and its context. This entry belongs to a study of shared clonotypes between healthy human individuals. In the study overall: Contributing individuals were two females and three males aged 18 to 49.

The CDR3 has 15 amino acids. Per the germline V gene, CDR1 is SGHAT and CDR2 is FQNNGV. Trimming cost V 0 bases and J 2 bases, with 11 bases left between them. Across several immunoSEQ plates, the genomic DNA of each subset was split evenly. Ten immunoSEQ deep assay plates served to sequence unsorted PBMC DNA. The table came from immunoSEQ multiplex PCR; TCRdb's copy has only in-frame clones and leaves some out. The sample includes 450,000 to 500,000 clones, around 85% seen only once; the top ten take 9.5% to 15%. The sequenced sample was PBMCs. The receptor's source is a woman aged 40 to 55 in good health. Some clones in this sample may be carry-over from other donors' samples. This chain links TRBV11-2 with TRBJ2-7; D remains ambiguous. In nucleotides, the CDR3 is TGTGCCAGCAGCTTAGATACGGGCTCCCCCTACGAGCAGTACTTC. Its translation: CASSLDTGSPYEQYF.